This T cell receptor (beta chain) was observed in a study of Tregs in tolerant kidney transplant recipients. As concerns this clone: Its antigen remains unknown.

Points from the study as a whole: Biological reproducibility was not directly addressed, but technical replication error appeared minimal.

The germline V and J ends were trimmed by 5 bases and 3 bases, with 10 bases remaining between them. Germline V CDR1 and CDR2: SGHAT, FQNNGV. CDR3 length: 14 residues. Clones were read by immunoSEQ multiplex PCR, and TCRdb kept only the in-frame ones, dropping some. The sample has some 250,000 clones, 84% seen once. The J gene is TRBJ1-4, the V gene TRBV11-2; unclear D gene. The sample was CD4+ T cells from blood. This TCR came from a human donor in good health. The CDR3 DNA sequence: TGTGCCAGCAGCCCCCGGGCCTCTAATGAAAAACTGTTTTTT. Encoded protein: CASSPRASNEKLFF.